Listed here are 17 T cell receptor beta chains from one sample, sequenced in a study of T cells in Graves' hyperthyroidism and ophthalmopathy. TCR beta CDR3 region amplification was performed from RNA transcripts. TCR CDR3 regions were first amplified by RT-PCR with HTBI primers. TCRdb ran MiXCR on the multiplex PCR reads and lists one entry per CDR3 protein. The sample includes 500,000 to 600,000 distinct CDR3 sequences, over 15% of them seen just once. The sequenced sample was blood. These receptor sequences come from a woman under 30 with Graves' hyperthyroidism.

This chain's CDR3 is CSVLTGGNSNQPQHF. CDR3 DNA sequence: TGCAGTGTATTGACAGGGGGAAATAGCAATCAGCCCCAGCATTTT. The chain links TRBV20-1 to TRBJ1-5; TRBD1 matches 9 bases. CDR1 and CDR2 from the germline V gene are DFQATT and SNEGSKA (reference sequence). Germline trimming cut 7 bases from V and 0 bases from J; bases unmatched to any gene: 7. CDR3 size: 15 residues.

This clonotype was seen repeatedly, ten times or more. The chain has TRBV7-8 and TRBJ2-5; a possible D gene is TRBD1 (6 bases). This CDR3 is 16 amino acids long. V was pared by 1 base and J by 5 bases, with 17 bases between. Per the germline V gene, CDR1 is SGHVS and CDR2 is FQNEAQ. Here the CDR3 DNA reads TGTGCCAGCAGCTTAGACAGCGAACCGAGGGGGGAGACCCAGTACTTC. Protein: CASSLDSEPRGETQYF. Based on the CDR3 plus reference TRBV7-8 and TRBJ2-5, the full variable domain is GAGVSQSPRYKVAKRGQDVALRCDPISGHVSLFWYQQALGQGPEFLTYFQNEAQLDKSGLPSDRFFAERPEGSVSTLKIQRTQQEDSAVYLCASSLDSEPRGETQYFGPGTRLLVL.

This clonotype came up many times. V usage is TRBV12-3 or TRBV12-4 and J usage is TRBJ2-2; D might be TRBD2 (5 bases). The germline V and J ends were trimmed by 6 bases and 7 bases, with 18 bases remaining between them. The CDR3 covers 15 residues. The CDR3 nucleotides read TGTGCCAGCAGACGCGGGCATCAGCGGAACGGGGAGCTGTTTTTT. This sequence encodes CASRRGHQRNGELFF.

This clonotype was seen repeatedly, ten times or more. The genes are TRBV3-1 and TRBJ2-1; 9 nucleotides line up with TRBD2. The CDR3 has 13 residues. Germline V lookup: CDR1 LGHDT, CDR2 YNNKEL (reference sequence). Trimming cost V 10 bases and J 7 bases; bases outside gene matches: 8. CDR3 residues: CATAGGAKNEQFF. CDR3 coding DNA: TGTGCCACCGCGGGGGGGGCCAAAAATGAGCAGTTCTTC.

This sequence joins TRBV7-2 and TRBJ1-5, with TRBD1 matching 8 bases. The CDR3 is made up of 14 amino acids. The junction had 7 bases not matched to a gene; V was cut back by 5 bases and J by 7 bases. Germline CDR1 SGHTA, CDR2 FQGNSA. The CDR3: CASSAQGAGQPQHF. The CDR3 DNA sequence: TGTGCCAGCAGCGCGCAGGGGGCGGGGCAGCCCCAGCATTTT.

This chain links TRBV5-1 with TRBJ1-1; D remains unclear. Germline CDR1 reads SGHRS; CDR2 reads YFSETQ. The CDR3 has 14 residues. The V and J ends lost 5 bases and 1 base respectively, with 12 bases between them. The CDR3 reads CASRSLISNTEAFF. CDR3 coding DNA: TGCGCCAGCAGGTCGCTGATCTCGAACACTGAAGCTTTCTTT. The variable domain in full, with the rest retrieved from reference TRBV5-1 and TRBJ1-1, is KAGVTQTPRYLIKTRGQQVTLSCSPISGHRSVSWYQQTPGQGLQFLFEYFSETQRNKGNFPGRFSGRQFSNSRSEMNVSTLELGDSALYLCASRSLISNTEAFFGQGTRLTVV.

This clonotype was recorded many times. The gene calls are TRBV3-1 and TRBJ1-1, with D uncertain. The CDR3 runs to 16 residues. Trimming removed 1 base from V and 0 bases from J, with 12 bases in between. Germline V gene data show CDR1 as LGHDT and CDR2 as YNNKEL (reference sequence). The CDR3 is CASSQGTIRLNTEAFF. The CDR3 coding sequence is TGTGCCAGCAGCCAAGGTACAATACGGCTGAACACTGAAGCTTTCTTT.

In this sample, this clonotype turned up a few times. The genes are TRBV5-1 and TRBJ1-4, with D possibly TRBD1 on 5 matching bases. This CDR3 is 14 amino acids long. Trimming pared 0 bases from V and 7 bases from J, leaving 10 bases between. Germline V gene data show CDR1 as SGHRS and CDR2 as YFSETQ. CDR3 amino acids: CASSLDSGSEKLFF. CDR3 sequence (DNA): TGCGCCAGCAGCTTGGATTCAGGGAGTGAAAAACTGTTTTTT. The whole variable domain, remainder taken from reference TRBV5-1 and TRBJ1-4, is KAGVTQTPRYLIKTRGQQVTLSCSPISGHRSVSWYQQTPGQGLQFLFEYFSETQRNKGNFPGRFSGRQFSNSRSEMNVSTLELGDSALYLCASSLDSGSEKLFFGSGTQLSVL.

This clonotype was detected only a few times. This chain connects TRBV24-1 to TRBJ1-5, with 7 bases that match TRBD1. The V gene end was trimmed by 4 bases and the J gene end by 2 bases; junction bases not matched to a gene: 7. The germline V gene has CDR1 KGHDR and CDR2 SFDVKD. The CDR3 contains 16 residues. The CDR3 DNA sequence: TGTGCCACCAGTGACCAACAGGGGTTAGGCAATCAGCCCCAGCATTTT. This translates into CATSDQQGLGNQPQHF.

This clonotype was found many times. V is TRBV5-8 and J is TRBJ2-1; 7 nucleotides match TRBD1. With V trimmed by 10 bases and J by 6 bases, 16 bases remained unmatched. CDR3 length equals 15 residues. Germline assignment: CDR1 SGHTS and CDR2 YDEGEE. The CDR3 nucleotides read TGTGCCCCGAGGGGCGACAGGGTGGGACGCAATGAGCAGTTCTTC. Translation: CAPRGDRVGRNEQFF.

Worth noting for this clonotype: Possible read error: a much larger clone is one base away. V usage is TRBV6-1 and J usage is TRBJ1-1; D is perhaps TRBD1 (6 bases). Germline V gives CDR1 MNHNS, CDR2 SASEGT. The CDR3 spans 14 residues. V was pared by 10 bases and J by 4 bases, with 19 bases between. CDR3 protein: CANSPEQGSTEAFF. The CDR3 nucleotides are TGTGCCAACAGCCCAGAACAGGGCAGCACTGAAGCTTTCTTT.

This clonotype was seen ten or more times. The V call is TRBV29-1, the J call TRBJ1-1, with D possibly being TRBD1 (5 bases). The CDR3 contains 13 residues. Germline V lookup: CDR1 SQVTM, CDR2 ANQGSEA. Trimming pared 4 bases from V and 5 bases from J, leaving 14 bases between. The CDR3 here is CSVGGQLGTEAFF. Here the CDR3 DNA reads TGCAGCGTTGGGGGCCAGCTTGGGACTGAAGCTTTCTTT.

This clonotype occurred many times. This sequence joins TRBV7-9 and TRBJ2-7; 7 bases align to TRBD1. With V trimmed by 5 bases and J by 6 bases, 10 bases remained unmatched. Germline values: CDR1 SEHNR, CDR2 FQNEAQ (reference sequence). The CDR3 sequence is 14 residues long. The CDR3 spells CASSPRQGIREQYF. DNA for the CDR3: TGTGCCAGCAGCCCCAGACAGGGTATTCGCGAGCAGTACTTC. The full variable domain, completed using reference TRBV7-9 and TRBJ2-7, is DTGVSQNPRHKITKRGQNVTFRCDPISEHNRLYWYRQTLGQGPEFLTYFQNEAQLEKSRLLSDRFSAERPKGSFSTLEIQRTEQGDSAMYLCASSPRQGIREQYFGPGTRLTVT.

In its sample, this clonotype was seen many times. CDR3 residues: CASSYWGQGPNEQYF. CDR3 DNA sequence: TGTGCCAGCAGTTACTGGGGACAGGGACCCAACGAGCAGTACTTC. The chain links TRBV6-5 to TRBJ2-7; 9 bases fit TRBD1. Germline V gives CDR1 MNHEY, CDR2 SVGAGI. With V trimmed by 1 base and J by 5 bases, 6 bases remained unmatched. The length of the CDR3 is 15 residues.

This clonotype has ten or more counts. The chain carries TRBV20-1 and TRBJ2-7; the match to TRBD2 covers 7 bases. J lost 3 bases, V lost 6 bases, and 5 bases had no gene match. Looked up from germline, CDR1 is DFQATT and CDR2 is SNEGSKA (reference sequence). There are 12 residues in the CDR3. This CDR3 is CSARDYLYEQYF. The CDR3 DNA is TGCAGTGCCAGGGACTACCTCTACGAGCAGTACTTC.

This clonotype has a count of ten or more. This chain joins TRBV28 and TRBJ1-5; D unclear. Germline loops: CDR1 MDHEN, CDR2 SYDVKM. V was trimmed by 11 bases and J by 3 bases, leaving 26 bases between them. The CDR3 loop spans 17 amino acids. CDR3 protein: CASSPPEGLLLNQPQHF. The CDR3 DNA sequence: TGTGCCTCCTCGCCACCTGAGGGTTTGTTGCTCAATCAGCCCCAGCATTTT.

This clonotype was counted at least ten times. The gene calls are TRBV6-5 and TRBJ2-7, with D possibly being TRBD1 or TRBD2 (5 bases each). The CDR3 covers 14 residues. V dropped 1 base and J dropped 2 bases, with 9 bases sitting between them. Germline CDR1 reads MNHEY; CDR2 reads SVGAGI. The CDR3, as DNA: TGTGCCAGCAGTTACTTCAGGGACCCCTACGAGCAGTACTTC. This encodes CASSYFRDPYEQYF.